This TCR beta chain stems from a study of blood T cell repertoires in COVID-19. Study overall: Researchers got acute and convalescent COVID-19 samples from the United States, Italy and Spain.

The CDR3 has 19 residues. The germline V gene has CDR1 SNHLY and CDR2 FYNNEI. The ends were cut back, 5 bases at V and 1 base at J, with 24 bases in the middle. How the authors handled the data: Amplification of reference gene primers was used by the study to estimate nucleated cell counts. Some clones are missing from TCRdb's copy, which holds only in-frame ones; the method was immunoSEQ multiplex PCR. D and trimming were read from the DNA, whereas the V and J calls and clone size are those reported in that table. The data show roughly 140,000 clones, with 80% seen just once and about 5% held by the top ten.

This TCR derives from a woman aged 50 to 60 with acute or convalescent COVID-19. Sample: peripheral blood. The gene calls are TRBV2 and TRBJ1-5; no reliable D call. The chain's CDR3 is CASSPPQGGKARSNQPQHF. The CDR3, as DNA: TGTGCCAGCAGTCCACCACAAGGAGGGAAGGCGCGGAGCAATCAGCCCCAGCATTTT.